This TCR beta chain was identified in a study of T cell responses to AZD1222 COVID-19 vaccine (dated by TCRdb to the early 2020s). General notes on the study: AZD1222 recipients with second doses at about 4 weeks or about 12 weeks were pooled, because spike-specific TCR depth and breadth did not differ between schedules. A total of around 240 trial participants underwent TCR sequencing, of whom 200 to 220 received two doses of AZD1222 and about 26 received two doses of the MenACWY control vaccine. Trial participants were enrolled into age subgroups of 18-55, 56-69 and 70-plus years, which contained about 150, 27 and 61 TCR-sequenced participants, respectively.

The intended sense of this specimen's time point label: baseline before first vaccination. Vaccinee samples were obtained from the UK trials COV001 and COV002, which included a single-blind randomized controlled phase 2/3 trial of AZD1222 (ChAdOx1 nCoV-19) in healthy adults. For TCRbeta chain sequencing, PBMC samples were collected from trial participants at day 0 and at day 28 after the second dose. CDR1 and CDR2 (SGHTS, YDEGEE) derive from the germline V gene. Trimmed from V: 4 bases; trimmed from J: 5 bases; junction bases lacking a gene match: 11. The CDR3 measures 15 amino acids from cysteine to phenylalanine. Of all the DNA, just the CDR3 is kept, 45 bases in frame from base 1. The CDR3 regions of human TCRbeta chains were subjected to immunosequencing. As for the original processing: Repertoire TCRs were checked for matches against a reference library of SARS-CoV-2-specific TCRs that had been generated using the MIRA antigen-specificity platform. Breadth was defined as the fraction of unique TCRs that were SARS-CoV-2-associated, and depth was defined as the fraction of total T cells that were SARS-CoV-2-associated. Using the MIRA data, each spike-specific TCR was assigned both to the spike region to which the TCR was reactive and to a CD4 or CD8 class. Log10-transformed breadth and depth values were compared by one-way ANOVA with Sidak's multiple comparisons tests. TCRdb re-hosts the immuneACCESS table, in-frame sequences only. Its copies lack some clones; in the studies checked, an unresolved V gene accounts for under half of them, and the cause for the rest is not known. The V and J calls and the clone size are those of that table, but D and trimming were determined from the DNA. This sample comprises roughly 150,000 clones, roughly 84% of them detected only once. The biggest ten clones account for over 3.5% of the sample.

General conclusions and limits of the study: Because no day 14 peak-response samples were available, the repertoires could be characterized only after the peak T cell response. Only a handful of AZD1222 recipients were SARS-CoV-2 seropositive at baseline, limiting conclusions about previously exposed vaccinees. After two AZD1222 doses, spike-specific TCR breadth and depth were significantly higher than at day 0 and than in MenACWY recipients. Most participants were white British and females outnumbered males, and the authors suggested that clonal diversity may have been underestimated. Vaccine-associated CD4 TCRs spanned the whole spike protein, with dominant responses in regions 160-218 and 743-854. The 56-69-year group was small, and its depth increase did not reach significance, likely because of low power. Epitopes outside the regions mutated in the B.1.351 and B.1.1.7 variants were reportedly recognized by nearly half of the unique spike-specific TCRs.

As concerns this clone: Its antigen is not yet known. No clone much larger than this one lies a single base away; base qualities are absent.

The chain is made from TRBV5-8 and TRBJ1-1, and 7 junction bases match TRBD1. The specimen comprised peripheral blood, sampled on day 0 of AZD1222 vaccination. The receptor's source is an adult in good health. The CDR3 region has the sequence CASSVEGGQLTEAFF. DNA sequence: TGTGCCAGCAGCGTGGAAGGGGGACAGCTAACTGAAGCTTTCTTT.